Detailed here is one T cell receptor beta chain. This clonotype is judged medium-sized (0.01 to 0.1%). There is no known antigen for this receptor. No clone much larger than this one lies a single base away; base qualities are absent. TCRalpha and TCRbeta libraries were amplified in separate semi-nested PCR reactions using Advantage 2 and reverse primers located in the TRAC or TRBC constant regions. Between roughly 3.5 and 550 ng of total RNA was used as input for first-strand cDNA synthesis. The TCR cDNA libraries were generated by 5'-RACE using the SMARTer PCR cDNA Synthesis kit, with a poly-dT primer driving first-strand synthesis. The semi-nested reverse primers in the constant regions carried 5-nucleotide sample-specific barcodes, and the PCR products were cleaned up with the Zymo DNA Clean and Concentrator-5 kit. As many as ten barcoded samples were combined into a pool, ligated to Illumina adaptors, and sequenced on an Illumina MiSeq as 2 x 150 bp paired-end reads. The published analysis was carried out like this. After demultiplexing, reads were aligned using BLAT against a custom library built from IMGT containing every combination of human TRAV, TRAJ, TRBV, TRBD and TRBJ. The best BLAT hits were picked using pslCDnaFilter (-maxAligns=1, -ignoreIntrons), and custom Perl scripts were used to calculate clonotype frequencies. Through fastp at Q25 and MiXCR, TCRdb rebuilt clones from the public reads, retaining in-frame beta chains. CDR3 protein sequences are deduplicated, and each keeps its most common genes and DNA. These V and J calls are TCRdb output, not the study's own analysis. The sample yields 5,400 or so distinct CDR3 sequences; about 25% were counted once. The ten most abundant clones make up around 3% of the sample.

The record originates from a study of T cells generated in artificial thymic organoids (dated by TCRdb to about 2017). A note on the overall study: The TCR alpha and beta CDR3 repertoires of CD8 single positive T cells derived from in vitro artificial thymic organoids were compared with those of thymic and peripheral blood naive CD8 T cells. Displayed repertoire sequencing data were described as representative of three independent experiments. What the research found in general, with its limitations: Organoid-derived T cells showed no skewing in Valpha or Vbeta usage, which argues against dominance of unconventional lineages or clonal expansions. CD8 single positive T cells derived from organoids showed physiological TCR clonotype diversity comparable to the diversity seen in thymic and blood naive CD8 T cells.

Artificial thymic organoids were built by aggregating human HSPCs with MS5 murine stromal cells transduced with human DLL1, cultured at an air-liquid interface. The cells used to seed the organoids were FACS-purified CD34+CD3- hematopoietic stem and progenitor cells from which residual T cells had been depleted. The culture medium for the organoids was serum-free RB27, which consists of RPMI 1640 supplemented with B27, FLT3L, IL-7 and ascorbic acid. Before RNA extraction, CD3+TCRalphabeta+CD8 single positive T cells from both organoids and thymus were sorted by FACS. For each sample, total RNA was purified from around 40,000 to 200,000 sorted cells using the RNeasy Micro kit, and RNA quality was checked on an Agilent RNA 6000 Nano chip. The sequence came from a human donor who gave cord blood stem cells for thymic organoid culture, a cardiac surgery patient who gave postnatal thymus, or a blood donor (not recorded which). Material for sequencing was naive CD8+ T cells grown in artificial thymic organoids from cord blood stem and progenitor cells. Read against the paper, the sample's cell subset or site label means: CD3+TCRalphabeta+CD8SP T cells; for blood, CD45RO-CCR7+ naive CD8+ T cells.

This receptor carries the CDR3 CAWSFSCRNQPQHF. The bases read TGTGCCTGGAGTTTTTCGTGCCGGAATCAGCCCCAGCATTTT. The sequence joins TRBV30 to TRBJ1-5; too little of a D gene remains to name it. V was cut back by 2 bases and J by 4 bases, leaving a gap of 12 bases between them. The CDR1 and CDR2 encoded by the germline V gene (reference sequence) are GTSNPN and SVGIG. From its cysteine to its phenylalanine, the CDR3 spans 14 amino acids. CDR3 DNA only is kept here, 42 bases in frame from base 1.